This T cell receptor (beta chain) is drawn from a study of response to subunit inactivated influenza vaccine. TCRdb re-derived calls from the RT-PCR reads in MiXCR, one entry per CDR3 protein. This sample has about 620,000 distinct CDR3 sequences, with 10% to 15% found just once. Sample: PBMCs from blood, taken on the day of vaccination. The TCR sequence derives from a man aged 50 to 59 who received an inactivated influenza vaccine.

The CDR3 loop is CASSIGTGLNGELFF. CDR3 in DNA: TGTGCCAGTAGTATTGGGACAGGGTTAAACGGGGAGCTGTTTTTT. The rearrangement links TRBV19 to TRBJ2-2, with 9 bases lining up with TRBD1. Germline CDR1 is LNHDA and CDR2 is SQIVND (reference sequence). There are 15 residues in the CDR3. V lost 3 bases, J lost 7 bases, and 6 bases stayed unmatched.